The sequence of this T cell receptor beta chain was determined in a study of T cells in localized non-small cell lung cancer. Trimming removed 0 bases at V and 0 bases at J, with 10 bases between. The CDR3 contains 16 residues. Germline CDR1 reads SGDLS; CDR2 reads YYNGEE. TCRdb keeps only in-frame clones here, not all; method: immunoSEQ multiplex PCR. The sample yields about 40,000 clones, around 90% seen once. Sequences were derived from peripheral blood, sampled before any cancer treatment. The TCR comes from a man aged 18 to 55 with stage I lung adenocarcinoma. The gene calls are TRBV9 and TRBJ1-3; D gene ambiguous. CDR3: CASSVVDRSSGNTIYF. In nucleotides, the CDR3 is TGTGCCAGCAGCGTAGTCGACCGAAGCTCTGGAAACACCATATATTTT.